These T cell receptor beta chains were read from a single sample in a study of blood T cell repertoires in COVID-19. Generated by immunoSEQ multiplex PCR, the TCRdb table keeps only in-frame clones and is missing some. The repertoire has over 300,000 clones, just over 85% of them found once; the top ten carry about 10%. Sequencing was performed on PBMCs or T cells enriched from blood (not recorded which). These receptors originate from a woman between 18 and 30 years old who had recovered from COVID-19. CDR3s include the opening cysteine and the closing phenylalanine or tryptophan. A D gene is named only where the DNA matches it firmly. Size values are once, few and many counts, or a class for expanded clones, and some rows have none.

clone size | J gene | D gene | V gene | CDR3 protein | CDR3 DNA
once | TRBJ1-5 | NA | TRBV5-8 | CASISVLYEPQHF | TGTGCCAGCATCAGCGTACTATATGAGCCCCAGCATTTT
NA | TRBJ1-2 | NA | TRBV14 | CASSPGWPYGYTF | TGTGCCAGCAGCCCAGGGTGGCCCTATGGCTACACCTTC
few | TRBJ2-7 | TRBD2 | TRBV3-1/TRBV3-2 | CASSQGFSGGSYEQYF | TGTGCCAGCAGCCAAGGATTTAGCGGGGGAAGCTACGAGCAGTACTTC
NA | TRBJ2-7 | NA | TRBV5-1 | CASSPGSGDGHEQYF | TGCGCCAGCAGCCCTGGCTCAGGGGATGGACACGAGCAGTACTTC
once | TRBJ1-5 | NA | TRBV3-1/TRBV3-2 | CASSPLSGGGQPQHF | TGTGCCAGCAGCCCTTTATCGGGGGGAGGTCAGCCCCAGCATTTT
NA | TRBJ2-6 | NA | TRBV5-4 | CATLSGPAGGANVLTF | TGTGCCACCCTGAGCGGGCCCGCCGGTGGGGCCAACGTCCTGACTTTC
NA | TRBJ1-1 | TRBD1 | TRBV28 | CASSLGLGTDYTEAFF | TGTGCCAGCAGTTTAGGCCTCGGGACAGATTACACTGAAGCTTTCTTT
NA | TRBJ1-1 | NA | TRBV12-3/TRBV12-4 | CASSPTVNTEAFF | TGTGCCAGCAGTCCAACAGTGAACACTGAAGCTTTCTTT
NA | TRBJ1-1 | TRBD1 | TRBV19 | CASSITGGGAEAFF | TGTGCCAGTAGTATTACAGGGGGCGGGGCTGAAGCTTTCTTT
NA | TRBJ2-5 | TRBD1 | TRBV5-1 | CASSLMTGGGQETQYF | TGCGCCAGCAGCTTGATGACAGGGGGCGGACAAGAGACCCAGTACTTC
once | TRBJ2-3 | NA | TRBV5-1 | CASGVTGLKTDTQYF | TGCGCCAGCGGGGTAACAGGGCTAAAAACAGATACGCAGTATTTT
NA | TRBJ1-2 | TRBD1 | TRBV5-4 | CASTYGQGEGYTF | TGTGCCAGCACCTACGGACAGGGAGAAGGCTACACCTTC
NA | TRBJ2-5 | NA | TRBV21-1 | CASSKEKREIGFSETQYF | TGTGCCAGCAGCAAAGAGAAGCGGGAGATCGGTTTTTCGGAGACCCAGTACTTC
NA | TRBJ2-3 | TRBD1 | TRBV10-2 | CASSSGQGGSDTQYF | TGCGCCAGCAGCTCGGGACAGGGGGGATCAGATACGCAGTATTTT
NA | TRBJ1-2 | NA | TRBV6-1 | CASSSGSYGYTF | TGTGCCAGCAGCTCAGGCTCCTATGGCTACACCTTC
once | TRBJ2-5 | NA | TRBV5-6 | CASSFGGPGTYGETQYF | TGTGCCAGCAGCTTCGGGGGGCCCGGGACCTACGGAGAGACCCAGTACTTC
NA | TRBJ2-7 | NA | TRBV20-1 | CSASGRGSGDEQYF | TGCAGTGCTAGTGGTCGGGGGAGTGGGGACGAGCAGTACTTC
NA | TRBJ2-5 | NA | TRBV19 | CASSIQGQETQYF | TGTGCCAGTAGTATACAGGGTCAAGAGACCCAGTACTTC
NA | TRBJ2-3 | NA | TRBV19 | CASSIQLGVTDTQYF | TGTGCCAGTAGTATTCAACTGGGAGTGACAGATACGCAGTATTTT
once | TRBJ2-7 | NA | TRBV23-1 | CASSQSAPYEQYF | TGCGCCAGCAGTCAATCCGCGCCCTACGAGCAGTACTTC